This T cell receptor (beta chain) was sequenced during a study of T cell repertoires in cytomegalovirus infection. Study background: Public TCR beta signatures were indicative of both CMV infection and a matching HLA type. General study results and limits: Pooled public TCR beta family frequency picked out CMV carriers with the relevant HLA. HLA-C-restricted, CMV-specific TCR beta clonotypes were dominant ex vivo.

Germline CDR1 is SGHRS and CDR2 is YFSETQ. The CDR3 extends over 15 amino acids. V lost 4 bases, J lost 2 bases, and 12 bases lay in between. About this clonotype itself: The antigen remains undetermined.

TCRdb passed the reads through MiXCR, listing each CDR3 protein once. Of under 250,000 distinct CDR3 sequences in the sample, 5% to 8.5% are singletons; the top ten hold about 6.3%. The J gene is TRBJ2-2, the V gene TRBV5-1; tentatively, D is TRBD1 or TRBD2 (5 bases each). Sample: PBMCs. The source is a human donor in good health (CMV status not recorded). Some clones in this sample may be carry-over from other donors' samples. The CDR3 protein is CASSIRDPNTGELFF. The DNA of the CDR3 is TGCGCCAGCAGCATCCGGGACCCAAACACCGGGGAGCTGTTTTTT. The whole variable domain, filled in from reference TRBV5-1 and TRBJ2-2, reads KAGVTQTPRYLIKTRGQQVTLSCSPISGHRSVSWYQQTPGQGLQFLFEYFSETQRNKGNFPGRFSGRQFSNSRSEMNVSTLELGDSALYLCASSIRDPNTGELFFGEGSRLTVL.